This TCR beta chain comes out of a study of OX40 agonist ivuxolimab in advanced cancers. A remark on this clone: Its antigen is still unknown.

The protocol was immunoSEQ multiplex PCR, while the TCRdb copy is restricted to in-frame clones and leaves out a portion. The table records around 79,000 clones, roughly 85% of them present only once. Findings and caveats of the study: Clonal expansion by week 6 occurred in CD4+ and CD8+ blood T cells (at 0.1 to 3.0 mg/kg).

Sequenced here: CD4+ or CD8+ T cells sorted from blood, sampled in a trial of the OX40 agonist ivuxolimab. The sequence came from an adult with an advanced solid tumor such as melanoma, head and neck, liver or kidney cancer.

The CDR3 region is CASRKGGGLWDEQFF. The CDR3 DNA sequence: TGTGCCAGCAGAAAGGGGGGAGGGCTGTGGGATGAGCAGTTCTTC. V usage is TRBV6-5 and J usage is TRBJ2-1, with D perhaps TRBD2 (7 bases). From germline, CDR1 is MNHEY and CDR2 SVGAGI. The length of the CDR3 is 15 residues. The V and J ends lost 6 bases and 8 bases respectively, with 20 bases between them.